These 6 T cell receptor beta chains were sequenced from one sample in a study of blood T cells in healthy people across ages. A second roughly 6 to 11 cycle PCR used barcoded and J-beta primers. In TCRdb, the 5' RACE reads were re-called with MiXCR into one record per CDR3 protein. This sample has 1.5 million to 2 million distinct CDR3 sequences, with roughly 30% found just once. Sequenced: blood. These receptors were collected from a woman in her twenties or thirties in good health.

On this clonotype: Germline and junction disagree at one end, which may indicate a read error. The chain couples TRBV20-1 to TRBJ2-1; 12 bases map to TRBD2. From germline, CDR1 is DFQATT and CDR2 SNEGSKA (reference sequence). The CDR3 contains 14 residues. The CDR3 nucleotides read TGCAGCGCTAGCACTAGCGGGGGGAAAAATGAGCAGTTCTTC. It encodes CSASTSGGKNEQFF.

The chain combines TRBV30 with TRBJ2-1; 9 positions match TRBD2. Unmatched junction bases numbered 19, after V lost 8 bases and J lost 8 bases. CDR1 GTSNPN and CDR2 SVGIG come from the germline V gene (reference sequence). The CDR3 has 16 amino acids. The CDR3 spells CAAALMRGGFLHEQFF. The CDR3 DNA sequence: TGTGCCGCAGCTTTGATGCGGGGGGGCTTTCTCCATGAGCAGTTCTTC.

V usage is TRBV14 and J usage is TRBJ2-3; 7 positions match TRBD2. The CDR3 length is 15 residues. V was clipped by 1 base and J by 1 base; unmatched bases: 2. The V gene's germline CDR1 is SGHDN and CDR2 FVKESK. This CDR3 is CASSQATSGTDTQYF. CDR3 sequence (DNA): TGTGCCAGCAGCCAAGCTACTAGCGGCACAGATACGCAGTATTTT.

This sequence joins TRBV20-1 and TRBJ1-2, with D unclear. V was trimmed by 6 bases and J by 3 bases, leaving 14 bases between them. The CDR3 length is 13 residues. The germline CDR1 and CDR2 sequences are DFQATT and SNEGSKA (reference sequence). Here the CDR3 DNA reads TGCAGTGCAACAGCCCTCCGAGACTATGGCTACACCTTC. Protein product: CSATALRDYGYTF.

This chain uses TRBV12-5 with TRBJ1-1, with D uncertain. Per the germline V gene, CDR1 is LGHNT and CDR2 is FRNRAP. V gave up 7 bases and J gave up 6 bases, with 12 bases separating them. CDR3 length equals 12 residues. The CDR3 loop reads CASVLYPSEAFF. DNA of the CDR3: TGTGCTAGTGTATTATATCCGTCTGAAGCTTTCTTT. Full variable domain (missing parts from reference TRBV12-5 and TRBJ1-1): DARVTQTPRHKVTEMGQEVTMRCQPILGHNTVFWYRQTMMQGLELLAYFRNRAPLDDSGMPKDRFSAEMPDATLATLKIQPSEPRDSAVYFCASVLYPSEAFFGQGTRLTVV.

This clonotype was seen only a few times. It may be a read error: a sequence one base away is much more abundant. This rearrangement joins TRBV20-1 to TRBJ2-3; maybe TRBD2 (7 bases). Germline V gives CDR1 DFQATT, CDR2 SNEGSKA (reference sequence). CDR3 length: 13 residues. The CDR3 reads CRAGGPSGDTRYF. CDR3 nucleotides: TGCAGGGCCGGGGGGCCAAGCGGAGATACGCGGTATTTT.